This entry concerns a single T cell receptor beta chain. As yet, its antigen is unknown. Germline-derived CDR1 and CDR2 are MDHEN and SYDVKM. The CDR3 has 12 residues. V was shortened by 6 bases and J by 10 bases, with 15 bases between the two germline ends. TCRdb keeps only in-frame clones here, not all; method: immunoSEQ multiplex PCR. Here the sample spans more than 95,000 clones, roughly 90% being singletons. Blood specimens came from baseline, cycle 4 day 1, and cycle 7 day 1. This record belongs to a study of OX40 agonist ivuxolimab in advanced cancers. Overall study context: The group had a mean age of 60 years, ranged from roughly 23 to 79, and was around 82% male. Findings and caveats of the study: CD4+ and CD8+ blood T cells expanded clonally by week 6 at 0.1 to 3.0 mg/kg. Among T cells, CD8+ cells averaged more expanded clones than CD4+ cells.

Material: CD4+ or CD8+ T cells sorted from blood, obtained in a trial of the OX40 agonist ivuxolimab. The chain links TRBV28 to TRBJ1-1; no clear D. This clonotype originated in an adult with an advanced solid tumor such as melanoma, head and neck, liver or kidney cancer. The CDR3 loop is CASSSGPLGAFF. CDR3 DNA: TGTGCCAGCAGCTCCGGACCGCTAGGAGCTTTCTTT.